Below, one T cell receptor (beta chain) is given with its context. Amplified material comprised TCR beta CDR3 regions derived from RNA transcripts. First-round RT-PCR with HTBI primers preceded a second-round multiplex PCR. TCRdb recomputed calls from the multiplex PCR reads with MiXCR, one row per CDR3 protein. The sample has 230,000 or so distinct CDR3 sequences, 40% to 50% seen once. This sample stems from a study of Graves' ophthalmopathy and Graves' hyperthyroidism. This CDR3 is 16 amino acids long. CDR1 is LNHNV and CDR2 is YYDKDF in the germline V gene (reference sequence). V was clipped by 1 base and J by 7 bases; unmatched bases: 7. Additional autoimmune diseases, uncontrolled infections, pregnancy or lactation disqualified patients. Orbital computed tomography, thyroid ultrasound, TRAb, serum thyroxine and clinical symptoms formed the basis of diagnosis.

Sample: peripheral blood. The chain employs TRBV15 and TRBJ1-4; 9 bases match TRBD1. The source of this sequence is an adult man with Graves' ophthalmopathy. The CDR3 reads CATSRAGSDRGEKLFF. Here the CDR3 DNA reads TGTGCCACCAGCAGAGCGGGTTCGGACAGGGGTGAAAAACTGTTTTTT.